What follows describes a single TCR beta chain. Germline assignment: CDR1 SGHDT and CDR2 YYEEEE. The CDR3 loop spans 15 amino acids. V was pared by 0 bases and J by 5 bases, with 13 bases between. The data stem from a study of blood T cell repertoires in COVID-19. Looking at the study overall: Material from acute and convalescent COVID-19 was sourced from the United States, Italy and Spain. From T cells, B-cell-depleted T cells, or PBMCs came the material, which was cDNA or gDNA.

As handled by the study authors: Amplified reference gene primers provided the basis for estimating nucleated cell counts. Measured with immunoSEQ multiplex PCR; TCRdb has only the in-frame clones, and not every one. D and trimming come from the DNA, and the V and J calls and clone size come from that table. The sample lists 230,000 or so clones, 70% to 85% occurring once. The sequencing sample was made of peripheral blood. The chain joins TRBV5-6 to TRBJ2-3; D not certain. This receptor was taken from a man between 40 and 49 years old who had recovered from COVID-19. CDR3 protein: CASSLGPPPGDTQYF. The CDR3 DNA is TGTGCCAGCAGCTTGGGGCCCCCGCCGGGAGATACGCAGTATTTT.